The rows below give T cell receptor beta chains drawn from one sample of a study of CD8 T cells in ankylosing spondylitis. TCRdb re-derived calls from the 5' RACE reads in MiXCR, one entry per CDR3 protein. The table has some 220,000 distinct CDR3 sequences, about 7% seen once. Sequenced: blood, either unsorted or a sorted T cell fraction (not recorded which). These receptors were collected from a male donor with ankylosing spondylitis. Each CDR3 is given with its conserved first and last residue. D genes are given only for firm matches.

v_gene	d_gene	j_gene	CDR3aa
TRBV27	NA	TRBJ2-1	CASGTNNEQFF
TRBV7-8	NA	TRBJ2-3	CASSGMGGGYTDTQYF
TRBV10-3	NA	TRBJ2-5	CAIGDGETTQYF
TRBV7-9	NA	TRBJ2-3	CASSLAMGEEGTDTQYF
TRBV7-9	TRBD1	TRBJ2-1	CASSLGQGSHNEQFF
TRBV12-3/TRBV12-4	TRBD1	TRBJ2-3	CASLPGTGSDTQYF
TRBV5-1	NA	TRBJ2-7	CASSGGDRFVNEQYF
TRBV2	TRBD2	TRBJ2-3	CAICFLLAGGRSTDTQYF
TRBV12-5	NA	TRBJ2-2	CASGYSGLATGELFF
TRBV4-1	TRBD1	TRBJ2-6	CASSRTGVISSGANVLTF
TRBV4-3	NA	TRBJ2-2	CASSQEQGLDTGELFF
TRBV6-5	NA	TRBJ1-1	CASSYHLGQNTEAFF
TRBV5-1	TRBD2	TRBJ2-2	CASSLASEIMTSGANTGELFF
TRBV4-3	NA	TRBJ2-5	CASSLHIPDGPKGHWTQYF
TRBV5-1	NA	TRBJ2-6	CASSLWESGANVLTF
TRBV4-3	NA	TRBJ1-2	CASSQDRGINYGYTF